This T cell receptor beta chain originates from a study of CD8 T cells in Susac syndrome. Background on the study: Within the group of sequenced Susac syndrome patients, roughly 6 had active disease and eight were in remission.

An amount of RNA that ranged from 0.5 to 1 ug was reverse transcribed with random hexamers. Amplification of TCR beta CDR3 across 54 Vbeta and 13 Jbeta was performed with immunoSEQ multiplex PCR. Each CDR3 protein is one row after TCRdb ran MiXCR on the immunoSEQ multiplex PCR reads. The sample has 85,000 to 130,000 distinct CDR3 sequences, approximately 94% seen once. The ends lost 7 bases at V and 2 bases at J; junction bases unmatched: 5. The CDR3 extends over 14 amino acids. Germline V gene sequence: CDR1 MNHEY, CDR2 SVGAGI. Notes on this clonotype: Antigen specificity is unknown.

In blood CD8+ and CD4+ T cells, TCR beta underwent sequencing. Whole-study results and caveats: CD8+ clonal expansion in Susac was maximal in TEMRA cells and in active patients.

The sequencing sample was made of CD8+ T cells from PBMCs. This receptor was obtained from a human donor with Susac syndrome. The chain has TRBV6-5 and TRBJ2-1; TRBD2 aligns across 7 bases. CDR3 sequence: CASTQAGAYNEQFF. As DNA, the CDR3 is TGTGCCAGCACTCAGGCGGGGGCCTACAATGAGCAGTTCTTC.